This TCR beta chain was identified during a study of shared clonotypes between healthy human individuals. This clone was picked up one time. Its matching antigen is unknown. Naive CD8 cells comprised CD45RO-negative, CCR7-positively selected cells, excluding terminally differentiated effector memory CD45RA+ cells. Findings and caveats of the study: The expectation was that sequencing depth would affect clonotype sharing among donors.

The CDR3 loop spans 14 amino acids. CDR1 is SGHRS, CDR2 YFSETQ, per germline. Trimming took 4 bases from V and 5 from J, leaving 15 bases between them. Profiling relied on immunoSEQ multiplex PCR, and the TCRdb table lists in-frame clones only, not all of them. The data show just over 2,000,000 clones, roughly 95% seen once. V gene TRBV5-1 combines with J gene TRBJ2-5; no clear D gene. This clonotype originated in a man aged 18 to 30 in good health. Sequences were obtained from naive CD8+ T cells sorted from blood. The CDR3 sequence: CASSADGPWETQYF. In DNA, the CDR3 is TGCGCCAGCAGCGCGGACGGCCCCTGGGAGACCCAGTACTTC. Combining the CDR3 with reference TRBV5-1 and TRBJ2-5 gives the whole variable domain KAGVTQTPRYLIKTRGQQVTLSCSPISGHRSVSWYQQTPGQGLQFLFEYFSETQRNKGNFPGRFSGRQFSNSRSEMNVSTLELGDSALYLCASSADGPWETQYFGPGTRLLVL.